The clone carrying this TCR beta chain occurred many times. Antigen specificity is unknown. These data originate in a study of T cells after yellow fever vaccination. Study-wide points: Abundant clonotypes (contaminants from the bulk population) could be present in FACS-sorted repertoires. Most clones from primary vaccination were detected again post-booster (96% CD4, 88% CD8).

Trimming took 5 bases from V and 7 from J; bases not matched to a gene: 5. Looked up from germline, CDR1 is SQVTM and CDR2 is ANQGSEA. This CDR3 has 14 amino acids. The study made its TCR cDNA through 5'RACE template switching. That step introduced a universal primer site along with UMIs. In TCRdb, the 5' RACE reads were re-called with MiXCR into one record per CDR3 protein. The sample has roughly 63,000 distinct CDR3 sequences, 7.4% seen once. The source is a man aged 25 to 40 who received the YFV17D yellow fever vaccine. The sample consisted of CD8+ T cells sorted from PBMCs, taken 15 days after the yellow fever booster vaccination. V usage is TRBV29-1 and J usage is TRBJ2-1; 13 nucleotides align to TRBD2. The CDR3 sequence: CSVLLAGGPNEQFF. The CDR3 DNA reads TGCAGCGTTCTACTAGCGGGAGGGCCGAATGAGCAGTTCTTC.